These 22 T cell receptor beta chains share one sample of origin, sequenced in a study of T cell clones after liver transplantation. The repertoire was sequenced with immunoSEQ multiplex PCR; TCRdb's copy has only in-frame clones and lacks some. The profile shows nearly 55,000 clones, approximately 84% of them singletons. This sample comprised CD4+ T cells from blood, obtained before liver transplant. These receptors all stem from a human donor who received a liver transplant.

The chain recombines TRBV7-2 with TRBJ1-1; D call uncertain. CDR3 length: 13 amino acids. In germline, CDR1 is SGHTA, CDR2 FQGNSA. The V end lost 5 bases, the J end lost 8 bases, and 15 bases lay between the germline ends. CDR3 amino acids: CASSPVRVGEAFF. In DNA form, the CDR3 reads TGTGCCAGCAGCCCTGTTCGAGTGGGCGAAGCTTTCTTT.

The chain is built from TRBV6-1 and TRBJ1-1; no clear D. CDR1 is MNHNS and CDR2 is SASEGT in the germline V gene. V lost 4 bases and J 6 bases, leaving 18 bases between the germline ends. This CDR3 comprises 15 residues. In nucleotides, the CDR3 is TGTGCCAGCAGTGGATTTCGTCTGGGTTTCTCTGAAGCTTTCTTT. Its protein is CASSGFRLGFSEAFF.

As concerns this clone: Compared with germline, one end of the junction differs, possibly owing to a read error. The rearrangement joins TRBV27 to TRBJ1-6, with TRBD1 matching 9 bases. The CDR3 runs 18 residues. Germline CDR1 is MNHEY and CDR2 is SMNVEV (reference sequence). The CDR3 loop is CASSLSGTGRSYNSPLHF. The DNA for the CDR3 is TGTGCCAGCAGTCTATCCGGGACAGGGCGATCCTATAATTCACCCCTCCACTTT.

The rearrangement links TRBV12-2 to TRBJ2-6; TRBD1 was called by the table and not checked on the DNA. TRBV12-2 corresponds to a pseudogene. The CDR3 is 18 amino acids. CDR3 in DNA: TGTGCAAGTCGCCTTCCGTGGACAGGGGGCGCCGGGGCCAACGTCCTGACTTTC. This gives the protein CASRLPWTGGAGANVLTF.

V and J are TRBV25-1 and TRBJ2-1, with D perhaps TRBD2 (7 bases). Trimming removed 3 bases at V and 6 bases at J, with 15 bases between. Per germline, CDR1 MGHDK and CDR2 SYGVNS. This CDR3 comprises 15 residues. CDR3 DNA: TGTGCCAGCAGTGACTCCGGACTAGGGGGCAATGAGCAGTTCTTC. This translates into CASSDSGLGGNEQFF.

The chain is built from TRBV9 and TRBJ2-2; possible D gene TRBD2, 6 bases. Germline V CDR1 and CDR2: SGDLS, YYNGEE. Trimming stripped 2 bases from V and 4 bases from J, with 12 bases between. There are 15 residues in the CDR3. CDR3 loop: CASSVSGDGTGELFF. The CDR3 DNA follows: TGTGCCAGCAGCGTCTCGGGAGACGGCACCGGGGAGCTGTTTTTT.

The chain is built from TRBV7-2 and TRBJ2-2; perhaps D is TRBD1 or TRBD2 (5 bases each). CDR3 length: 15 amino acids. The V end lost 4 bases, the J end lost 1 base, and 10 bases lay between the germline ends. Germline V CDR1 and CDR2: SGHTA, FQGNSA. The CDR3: CASSSGTVNTGELFF. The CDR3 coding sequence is TGTGCCAGCAGCTCCGGGACGGTGAACACCGGGGAGCTGTTTTTT.

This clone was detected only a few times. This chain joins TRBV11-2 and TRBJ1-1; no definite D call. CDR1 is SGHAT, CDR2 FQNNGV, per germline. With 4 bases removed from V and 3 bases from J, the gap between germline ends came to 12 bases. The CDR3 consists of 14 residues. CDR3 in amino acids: CASSSRPGYTEAFF. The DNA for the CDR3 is TGTGCCAGCAGCTCCCGTCCGGGTTACACTGAAGCTTTCTTT.

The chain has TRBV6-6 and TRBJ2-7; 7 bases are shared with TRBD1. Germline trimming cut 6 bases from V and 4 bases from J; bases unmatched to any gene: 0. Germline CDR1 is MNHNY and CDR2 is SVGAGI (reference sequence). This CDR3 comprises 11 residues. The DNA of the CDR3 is TGTGCCAGCAGACAGGGGTACGAGCAGTACTTC. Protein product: CASRQGYEQYF.

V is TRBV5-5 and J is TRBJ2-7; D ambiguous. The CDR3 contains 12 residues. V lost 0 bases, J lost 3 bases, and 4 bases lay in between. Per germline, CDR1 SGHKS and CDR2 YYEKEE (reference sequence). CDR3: CASSLADYEQYF. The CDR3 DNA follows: TGTGCCAGCAGCTTGGCCGACTACGAGCAGTACTTC. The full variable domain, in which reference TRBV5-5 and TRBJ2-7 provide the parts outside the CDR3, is DAGVTQSPTHLIKTRGQQVTLRCSPISGHKSVSWYQQVLGQGPQFIFQYYEKEERGRGNFPDRFSARQFPNYSSELNVNALLLGDSALYLCASSLADYEQYFGPGTRLTVT.

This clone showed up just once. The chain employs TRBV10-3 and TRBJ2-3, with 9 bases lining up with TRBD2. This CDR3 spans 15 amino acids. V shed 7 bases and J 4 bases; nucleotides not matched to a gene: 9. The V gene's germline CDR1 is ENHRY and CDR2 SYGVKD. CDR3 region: CAITQAGGTADTQYF. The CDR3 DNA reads TGTGCCATCACCCAAGCGGGGGGTACCGCAGATACGCAGTATTTT.

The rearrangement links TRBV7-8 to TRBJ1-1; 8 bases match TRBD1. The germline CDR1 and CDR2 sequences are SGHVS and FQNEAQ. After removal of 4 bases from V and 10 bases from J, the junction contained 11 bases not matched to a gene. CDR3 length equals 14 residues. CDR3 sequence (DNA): TGTGCCAGCAGCTCCGGGCAGGGGGCGATCGGAGCTTTCTTT. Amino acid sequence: CASSSGQGAIGAFF.

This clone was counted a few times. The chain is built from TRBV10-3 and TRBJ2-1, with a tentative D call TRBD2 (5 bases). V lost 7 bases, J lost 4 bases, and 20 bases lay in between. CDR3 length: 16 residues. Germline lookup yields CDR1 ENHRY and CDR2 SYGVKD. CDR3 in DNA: TGTGCCATCACCGGACGGGCAGCGGCCGGATACAATGAGCAGTTCTTC. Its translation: CAITGRAAAGYNEQFF.

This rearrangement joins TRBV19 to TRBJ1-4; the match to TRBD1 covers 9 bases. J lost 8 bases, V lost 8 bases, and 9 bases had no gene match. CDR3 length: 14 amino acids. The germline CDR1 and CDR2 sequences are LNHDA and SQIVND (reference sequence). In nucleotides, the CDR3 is TGTGCCAGTTCTACAGGGGGCTTGGAGGAAAAACTGTTTTTT. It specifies CASSTGGLEEKLFF.

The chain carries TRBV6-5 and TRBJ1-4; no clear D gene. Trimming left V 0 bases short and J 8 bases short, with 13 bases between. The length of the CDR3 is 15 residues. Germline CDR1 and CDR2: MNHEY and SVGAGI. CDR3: CASSYSGSSDEKLFF. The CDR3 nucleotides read TGTGCCAGCAGTTACTCGGGCAGTTCGGACGAAAAACTGTTTTTT.

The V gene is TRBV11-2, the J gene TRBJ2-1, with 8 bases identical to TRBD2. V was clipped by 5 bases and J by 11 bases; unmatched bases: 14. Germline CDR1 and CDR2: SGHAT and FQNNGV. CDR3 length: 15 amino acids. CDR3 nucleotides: TGTGCCAGCAGCCAGGGAACTAGCGGATTCCTAAAGCAGTTCTTC. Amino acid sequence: CASSQGTSGFLKQFF.

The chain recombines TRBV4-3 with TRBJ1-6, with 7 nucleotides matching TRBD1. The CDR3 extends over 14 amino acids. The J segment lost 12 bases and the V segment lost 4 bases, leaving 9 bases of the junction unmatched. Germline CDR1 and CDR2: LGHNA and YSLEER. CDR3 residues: CASSPTRGRGPLHF. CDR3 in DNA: TGCGCCAGCAGCCCCACCAGGGGGAGAGGACCCCTCCACTTT.

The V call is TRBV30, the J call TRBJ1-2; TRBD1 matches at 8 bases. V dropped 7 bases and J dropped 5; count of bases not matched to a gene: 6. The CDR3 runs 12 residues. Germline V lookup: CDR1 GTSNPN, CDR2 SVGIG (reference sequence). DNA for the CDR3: TGTGCCTACGGACAGGGAGGATATGGCTACACCTTC. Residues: CAYGQGGYGYTF.

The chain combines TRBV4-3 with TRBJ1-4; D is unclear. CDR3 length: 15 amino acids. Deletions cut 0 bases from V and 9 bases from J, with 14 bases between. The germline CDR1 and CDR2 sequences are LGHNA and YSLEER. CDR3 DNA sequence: TGCGCCAGCAGCCAAGATCACCAGGTGGGGAAAAAACTGTTTTTT. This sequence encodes CASSQDHQVGKKLFF.

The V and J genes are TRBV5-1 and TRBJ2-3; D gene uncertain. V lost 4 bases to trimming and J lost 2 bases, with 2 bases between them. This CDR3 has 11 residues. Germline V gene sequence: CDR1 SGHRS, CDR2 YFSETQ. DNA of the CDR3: TGCGCCAGCAGCAACACAGATACGCAGTATTTT. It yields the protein CASSNTDTQYF.

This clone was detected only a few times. CDR3 residues: CASSETVGYGYTF. The CDR3 DNA reads TGTGCCAGCAGTGAGACGGTAGGGTATGGCTACACCTTC. The chain uses TRBV6-1 and TRBJ1-2; D is undetermined. The length of the CDR3 is 13 residues. Trimming pared 3 bases from V and 5 bases from J, leaving 10 bases between. Germline V gene lookup returns CDR1 MNHNS and CDR2 SASEGT.

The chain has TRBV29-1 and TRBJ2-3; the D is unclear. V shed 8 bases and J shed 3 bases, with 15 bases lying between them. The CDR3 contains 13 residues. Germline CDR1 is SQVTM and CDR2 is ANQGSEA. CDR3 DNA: TGCAGCTTGTCAAACAGAGCAACAGATACGCAGTATTTT. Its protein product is CSLSNRATDTQYF.